Listed here are 5 T cell receptor beta chains from one sample, sequenced in a study of low-dose radiotherapy and immunotherapy resistance in tumors. The time point was: before trial treatment. Both TCRalpha and TCRbeta chains were reverse transcribed with V-gene-specific primers. TCR amplification ran roughly 20 PCR cycles using constant-region and V-primer adapter primers. Each CDR3 protein is one row after TCRdb ran MiXCR on the reads. The sample has tens of thousands of distinct CDR3 sequences, roughly a sixth seen once. This specimen consisted of PBMCs, obtained before treatment. The receptors were gathered from a male donor with prostate cancer.

This clonotype was recorded many times. The V gene is TRBV5-1, the J gene TRBJ2-1; D call uncertain. The CDR3 sequence is 13 residues long. The germline V and J ends were trimmed by 4 bases and 7 bases, with 12 bases remaining between them. Germline V gives CDR1 SGHRS, CDR2 YFSETQ. The CDR3 loop is CASSPPLVNEQFF. The DNA of the CDR3 is TGCGCCAGCAGCCCACCTCTAGTGAATGAGCAGTTCTTC.

Ten or more counts support this clonotype. The chain recombines TRBV2 with TRBJ2-4; D remains unclear. There are 13 residues in the CDR3. Germline assignment: CDR1 SNHLY and CDR2 FYNNEI. Between the trimmed V and J ends, which lost 7 bases and 7 bases, there was a span of 14 bases. CDR3 sequence (DNA): TGTGCCAGCAAACGACCAAGTGGGAACATTCAGTACTTC. This gives the protein CASKRPSGNIQYF.

This clonotype was found many times. The chain links TRBV5-4 to TRBJ2-3; 10 bases fit TRBD2. With V trimmed by 2 bases and J by 3 bases, 12 bases remained unmatched. Looked up from germline, CDR1 is SGHNT and CDR2 is YYREEE (reference sequence). This CDR3 region has 18 residues. CDR3 nucleotides: TGTGCCAGCAGCTTCCCGGGACTAGCGAGAGGTTTGACAGATACGCAGTATTTT. Protein sequence: CASSFPGLARGLTDTQYF. Full variable domain (rest looked up from reference TRBV5-4 and TRBJ2-3): ETGVTQSPTHLIKTRGQQVTLRCSSQSGHNTVSWYQQALGQGPQFIFQYYREEENGRGNFPPRFSGLQFPNYSSELNVNALELDDSALYLCASSFPGLARGLTDTQYFGPGTRLTVL.

This clonotype was recorded at least ten times. The chain recombines TRBV12-3 or TRBV12-4 with TRBJ2-2; TRBD1 aligns across 7 bases. The length of the CDR3 is 16 residues. V lost 5 bases, J lost 1 base, and 7 bases stayed unmatched. The CDR3 is CASSPNRGQNTGELFF. The CDR3 DNA reads as TGTGCCAGCAGTCCAAACAGGGGACAGAACACCGGGGAGCTGTTTTTT.

As concerns this clonotype: This likely traces to a read error, being one base from a far larger clone. The chain joins TRBV13 to TRBJ1-6; D is undetermined. CDR3 length equals 16 residues. The germline CDR1 and CDR2 sequences are PRHDT and FYEKMQ (reference sequence). The V end lost 6 bases, the J end lost 3 bases, and 15 bases lay between the germline ends. The CDR3 region has the DNA TGTGCCAGCAGTGATTCGGCGCGAAGCTATAATTCACCCCTCCACTTT. This encodes CASSDSARSYNSPLHF. The whole variable domain, remainder taken from reference TRBV13 and TRBJ1-6, is AAGVIQSPRHLIKEKRETATLKCYPIPRHDTVYWYQQGPGQDPQFLISFYEKMQSDKGSIPDRFSAQQFSDYHSELNMSSLELGDSALYFCASSDSARSYNSPLHFGNGTRLTVT.